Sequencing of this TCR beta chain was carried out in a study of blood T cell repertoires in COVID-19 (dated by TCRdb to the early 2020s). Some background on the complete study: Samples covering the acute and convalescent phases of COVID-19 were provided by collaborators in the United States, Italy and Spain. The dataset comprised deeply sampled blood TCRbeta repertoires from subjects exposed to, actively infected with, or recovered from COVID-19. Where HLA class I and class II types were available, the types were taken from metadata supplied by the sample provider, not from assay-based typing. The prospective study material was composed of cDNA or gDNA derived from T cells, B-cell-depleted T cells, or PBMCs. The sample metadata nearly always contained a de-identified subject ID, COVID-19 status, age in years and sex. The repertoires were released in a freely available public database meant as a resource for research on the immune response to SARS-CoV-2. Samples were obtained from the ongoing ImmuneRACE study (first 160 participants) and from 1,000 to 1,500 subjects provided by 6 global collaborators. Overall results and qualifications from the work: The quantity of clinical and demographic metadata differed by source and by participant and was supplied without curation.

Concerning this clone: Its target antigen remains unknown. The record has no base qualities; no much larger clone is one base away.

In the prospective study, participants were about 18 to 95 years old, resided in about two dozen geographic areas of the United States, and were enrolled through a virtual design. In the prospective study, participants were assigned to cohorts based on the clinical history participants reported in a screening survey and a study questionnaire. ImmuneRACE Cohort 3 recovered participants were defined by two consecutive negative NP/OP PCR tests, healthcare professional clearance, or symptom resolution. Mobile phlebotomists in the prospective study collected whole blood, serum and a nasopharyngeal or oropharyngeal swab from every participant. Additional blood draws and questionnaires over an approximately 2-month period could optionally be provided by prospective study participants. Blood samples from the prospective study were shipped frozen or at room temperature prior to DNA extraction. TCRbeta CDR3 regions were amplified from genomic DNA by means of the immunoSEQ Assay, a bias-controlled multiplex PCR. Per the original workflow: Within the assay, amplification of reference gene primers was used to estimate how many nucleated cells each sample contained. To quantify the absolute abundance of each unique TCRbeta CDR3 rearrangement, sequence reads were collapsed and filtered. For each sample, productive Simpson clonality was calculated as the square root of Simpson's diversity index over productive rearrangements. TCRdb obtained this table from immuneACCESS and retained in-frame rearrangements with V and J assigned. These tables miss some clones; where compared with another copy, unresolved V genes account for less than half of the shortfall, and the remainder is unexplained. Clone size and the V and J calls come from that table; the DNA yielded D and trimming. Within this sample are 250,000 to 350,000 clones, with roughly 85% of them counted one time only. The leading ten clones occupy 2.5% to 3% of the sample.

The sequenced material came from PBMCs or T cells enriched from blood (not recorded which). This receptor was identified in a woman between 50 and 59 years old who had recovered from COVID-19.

The nucleotides read TGTGCCAGCATTCCGGGACAGGCAATCTATGGCTACACCTTC. Translated, this is CASIPGQAIYGYTF. The chain is assembled from TRBV28 and TRBJ1-2; 8 bases in the middle match TRBD1. Relative to germline, V is missing 7 bases and J is missing 4 bases, with 8 bases of the junction outside any gene match. The cysteine opens and the phenylalanine closes a CDR3 of 14 amino acids. Left in the record is the CDR3 DNA by itself, 42 bases read in frame from the first base. Per the germline V gene, MDHEN is the CDR1 and SYDVKM is the CDR2.